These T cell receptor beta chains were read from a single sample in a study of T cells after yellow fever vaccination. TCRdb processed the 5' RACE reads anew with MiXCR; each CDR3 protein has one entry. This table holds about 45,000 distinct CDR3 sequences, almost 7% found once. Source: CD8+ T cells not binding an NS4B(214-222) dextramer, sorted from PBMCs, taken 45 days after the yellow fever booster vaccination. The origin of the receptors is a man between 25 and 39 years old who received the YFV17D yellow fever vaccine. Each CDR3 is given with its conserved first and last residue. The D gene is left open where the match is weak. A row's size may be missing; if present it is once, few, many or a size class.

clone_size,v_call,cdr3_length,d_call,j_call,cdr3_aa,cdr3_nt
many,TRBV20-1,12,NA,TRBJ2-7,CSAPLGPAEQYF,TGCAGTGCCCCCCTTGGGCCAGCCGAGCAGTACTTC
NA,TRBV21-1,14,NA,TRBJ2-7,CASTEREGFDEQYF,TGTGCCAGCACCGAAAGGGAGGGTTTCGACGAGCAGTACTTC
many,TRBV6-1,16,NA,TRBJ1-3,CASRGYKQGSGNTIYF,TGTGCCAGCAGGGGTTATAAACAGGGCTCTGGAAACACCATATATTTT
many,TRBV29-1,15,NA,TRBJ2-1,CSVVAGLGSYNEQFF,TGCAGCGTTGTAGCCGGGTTAGGCTCCTACAATGAGCAGTTCTTC
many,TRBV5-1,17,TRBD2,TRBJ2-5,CASSFGLAGIFQETQYF,TGCGCCAGCAGCTTCGGACTAGCGGGGATTTTTCAAGAGACCCAGTACTTC
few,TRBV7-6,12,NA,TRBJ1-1,CASSTGGTEAFF,TGTGCCAGCAGCACCGGAGGGACTGAAGCTTTCTTT
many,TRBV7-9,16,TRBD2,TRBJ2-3,CASSLVREGLTDTQYF,TGTGCCAGCAGCTTAGTGCGGGAGGGGCTCACAGATACGCAGTATTTT
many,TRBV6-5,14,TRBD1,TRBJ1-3,CASNPTGDGNTIYF,TGTGCCAGCAATCCGACAGGGGACGGAAACACCATATATTTT
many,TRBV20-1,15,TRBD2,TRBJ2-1,CSARDGLAGEDEQFF,TGCAGTGCCAGAGACGGACTAGCGGGAGAGGATGAGCAGTTCTTC
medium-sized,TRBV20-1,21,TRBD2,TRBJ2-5,CSARGAPNSGEREDFQETQYF,TGCAGTGCTAGAGGGGCCCCGAATAGCGGGGAGCGAGAAGACTTCCAAGAGACCCAGTACTTC
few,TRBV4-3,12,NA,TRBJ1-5,CASSTPGGAQHF,TGCGCCAGCAGCACCCCGGGGGGTGCCCAGCATTTT
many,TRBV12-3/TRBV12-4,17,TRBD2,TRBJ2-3,CASSLAGGPESSDTQYF,TGTGCCAGCAGCTTAGCGGGAGGGCCTGAGTCGTCAGATACGCAGTATTTT
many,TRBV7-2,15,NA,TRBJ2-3,CASSLGLTNTDTQYF,TGTGCCAGCAGCCTGGGACTGACCAACACAGATACGCAGTATTTT